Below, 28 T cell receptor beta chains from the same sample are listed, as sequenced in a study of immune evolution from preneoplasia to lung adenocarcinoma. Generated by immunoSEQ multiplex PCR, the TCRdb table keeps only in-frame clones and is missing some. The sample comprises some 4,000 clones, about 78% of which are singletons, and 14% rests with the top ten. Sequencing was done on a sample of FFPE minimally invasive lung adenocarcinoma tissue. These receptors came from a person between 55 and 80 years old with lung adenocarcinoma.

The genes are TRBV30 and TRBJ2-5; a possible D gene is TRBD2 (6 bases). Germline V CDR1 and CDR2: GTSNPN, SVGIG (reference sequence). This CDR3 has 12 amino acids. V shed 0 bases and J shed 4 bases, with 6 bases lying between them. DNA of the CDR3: TGTGCCTGGAGTGTGGGAGGAGAGACCCAGTACTTC. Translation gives CAWSVGGETQYF.

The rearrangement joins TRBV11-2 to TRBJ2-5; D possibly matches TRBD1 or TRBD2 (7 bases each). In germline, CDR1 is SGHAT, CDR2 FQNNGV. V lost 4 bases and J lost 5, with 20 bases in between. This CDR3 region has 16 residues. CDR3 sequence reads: CASSSLLDREGETQYF. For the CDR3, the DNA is TGTGCCAGCAGCTCCCTCCTCGACAGGGAGGGCGAGACCCAGTACTTC. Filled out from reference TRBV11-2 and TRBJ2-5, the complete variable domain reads EAGVAQSPRYKIIEKRQSVAFWCNPISGHATLYWYQQILGQGPKLLIQFQNNGVVDDSQLPKDRFSAERLKGVDSTLKIQPAKLEDSAVYLCASSSLLDREGETQYFGPGTRLLVL.

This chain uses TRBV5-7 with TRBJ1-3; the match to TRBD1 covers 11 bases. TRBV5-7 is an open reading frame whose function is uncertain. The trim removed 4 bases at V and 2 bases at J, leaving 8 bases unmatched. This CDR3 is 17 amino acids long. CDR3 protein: CASSRDRGDWAGNTIYF. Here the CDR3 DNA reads TGTGCCAGCAGCCGGGACAGGGGGGATTGGGCTGGAAACACCATATATTTT.

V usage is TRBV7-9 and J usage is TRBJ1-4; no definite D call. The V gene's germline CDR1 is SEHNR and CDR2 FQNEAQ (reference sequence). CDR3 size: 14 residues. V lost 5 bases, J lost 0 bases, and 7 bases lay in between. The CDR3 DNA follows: TGTGCCAGCAGCGCGTGGTCAACTAATGAAAAACTGTTTTTT. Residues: CASSAWSTNEKLFF.

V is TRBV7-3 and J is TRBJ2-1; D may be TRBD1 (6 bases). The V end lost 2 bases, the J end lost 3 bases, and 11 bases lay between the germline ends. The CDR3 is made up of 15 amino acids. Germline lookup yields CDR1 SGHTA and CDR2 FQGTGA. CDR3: CASSLAQGYYNEQFF. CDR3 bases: TGTGCCAGCAGCTTAGCACAGGGCTACTACAATGAGCAGTTCTTC.

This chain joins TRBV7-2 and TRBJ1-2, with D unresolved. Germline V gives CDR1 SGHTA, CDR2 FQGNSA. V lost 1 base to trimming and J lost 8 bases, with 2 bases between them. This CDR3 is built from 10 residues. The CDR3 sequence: CASSLGGYTF. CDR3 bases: TGTGCCAGCAGCTTAGGAGGCTACACCTTC.

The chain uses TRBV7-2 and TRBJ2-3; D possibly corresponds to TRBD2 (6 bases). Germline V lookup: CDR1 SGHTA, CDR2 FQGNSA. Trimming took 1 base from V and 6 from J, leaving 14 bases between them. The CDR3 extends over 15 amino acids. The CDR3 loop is CTSSLGSGRVDTQYF. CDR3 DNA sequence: TGTACCAGCAGCTTAGGTAGCGGACGCGTGGATACGCAGTATTTT.

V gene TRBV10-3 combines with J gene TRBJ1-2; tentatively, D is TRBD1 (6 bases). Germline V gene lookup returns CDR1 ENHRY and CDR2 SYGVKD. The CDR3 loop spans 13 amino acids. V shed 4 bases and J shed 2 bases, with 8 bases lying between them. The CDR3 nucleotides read TGTGCCATCAGTGCAGGGGCCAACTATGGCTACACCTTC. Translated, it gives CAISAGANYGYTF.

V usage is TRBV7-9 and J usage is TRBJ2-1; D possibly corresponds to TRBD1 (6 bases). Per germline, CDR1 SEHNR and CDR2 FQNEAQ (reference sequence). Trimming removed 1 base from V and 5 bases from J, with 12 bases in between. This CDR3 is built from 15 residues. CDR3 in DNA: TGTGCCAGCAGCTTAGAACCCCCAGGGGACAATGAGCAGTTCTTC. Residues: CASSLEPPGDNEQFF.

DNA for the CDR3: TGTGCCAGCAGCCAACTTAACCTAGCGGGGAACAATGAGCAGTTCTTC. It encodes CASSQLNLAGNNEQFF. This chain joins TRBV4-2 and TRBJ2-1; 9 nucleotides line up with TRBD2. Per the germline V gene, CDR1 is LGHNA and CDR2 is YNFKEQ. With 2 bases clipped from V and 5 bases from J, the junction kept 7 bases outside the gene matches. CDR3 length equals 16 residues.

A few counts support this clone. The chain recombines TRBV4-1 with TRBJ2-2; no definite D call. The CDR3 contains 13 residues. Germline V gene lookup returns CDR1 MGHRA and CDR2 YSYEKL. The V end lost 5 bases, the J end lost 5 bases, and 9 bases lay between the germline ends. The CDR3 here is CASSSEGTGELFF. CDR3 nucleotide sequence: TGCGCCAGCAGCTCGGAAGGTACCGGGGAGCTGTTTTTT.

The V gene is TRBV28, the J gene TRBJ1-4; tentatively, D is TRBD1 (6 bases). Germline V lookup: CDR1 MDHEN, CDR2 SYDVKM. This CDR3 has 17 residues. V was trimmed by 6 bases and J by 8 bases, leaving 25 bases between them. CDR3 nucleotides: TGTGCCAGCAGCACGGGAGGGGGAGGGGTGAAGCGAGAAAAACTGTTTTTT. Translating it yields CASSTGGGGVKREKLFF.

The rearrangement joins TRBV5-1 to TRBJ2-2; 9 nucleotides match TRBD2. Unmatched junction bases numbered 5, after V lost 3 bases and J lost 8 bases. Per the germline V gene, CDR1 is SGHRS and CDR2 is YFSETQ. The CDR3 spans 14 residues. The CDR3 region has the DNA TGCGCCAGCAGCTCATCAACTAGCGGGGGGGAGCTGTTTTTT. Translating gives CASSSSTSGGELFF.

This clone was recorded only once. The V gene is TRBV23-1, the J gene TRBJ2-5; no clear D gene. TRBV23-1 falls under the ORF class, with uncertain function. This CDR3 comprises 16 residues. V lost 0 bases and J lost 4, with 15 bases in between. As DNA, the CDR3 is TGCGCCAGCAGTCAATCGGGTCAGGTAGGACGAGAGACCCAGTACTTC. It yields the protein CASSQSGQVGRETQYF.

The chain's CDR3 is CATSRDGPQGEQFF. The CDR3 DNA follows: TGTGCCACCAGCAGAGATGGGCCTCAAGGGGAGCAGTTCTTC. V and J are TRBV15 and TRBJ2-1; D gene unclear. The V end lost 0 bases, the J end lost 10 bases, and 13 bases lay between the germline ends. The germline gives CDR1 LNHNV, CDR2 YYDKDF (reference sequence). CDR3 length: 14 residues. The full variable domain, in which reference TRBV15 and TRBJ2-1 provide the parts outside the CDR3, is DAMVIQNPRYQVTQFGKPVTLSCSQTLNHNVMYWYQQKSSQAPKLLFHYYDKDFNNEADTPDNFQSRRPNTSFCFLDIRSPGLGDTAMYLCATSRDGPQGEQFFGPGTRLTVL.

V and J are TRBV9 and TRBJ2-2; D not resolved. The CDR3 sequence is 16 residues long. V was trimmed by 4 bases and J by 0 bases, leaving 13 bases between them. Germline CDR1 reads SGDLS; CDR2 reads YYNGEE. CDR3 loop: CASSTRLASNTGELFF. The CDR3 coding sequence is TGTGCCAGCAGCACCCGTCTGGCGTCGAACACCGGGGAGCTGTTTTTT.

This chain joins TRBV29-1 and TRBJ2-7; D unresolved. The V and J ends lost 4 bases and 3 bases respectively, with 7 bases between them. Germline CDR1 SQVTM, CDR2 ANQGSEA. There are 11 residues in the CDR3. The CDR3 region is CSVVLSYEQYF. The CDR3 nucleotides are TGCAGCGTTGTTCTAAGCTACGAGCAGTACTTC.

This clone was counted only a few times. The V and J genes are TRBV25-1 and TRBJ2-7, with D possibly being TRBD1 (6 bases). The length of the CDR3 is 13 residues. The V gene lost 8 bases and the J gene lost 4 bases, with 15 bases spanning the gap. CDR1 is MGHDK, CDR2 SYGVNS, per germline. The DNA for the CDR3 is TGTGCCAGCGGAGAGACAGGTACTTACGAGCAGTACTTC. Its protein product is CASGETGTYEQYF.

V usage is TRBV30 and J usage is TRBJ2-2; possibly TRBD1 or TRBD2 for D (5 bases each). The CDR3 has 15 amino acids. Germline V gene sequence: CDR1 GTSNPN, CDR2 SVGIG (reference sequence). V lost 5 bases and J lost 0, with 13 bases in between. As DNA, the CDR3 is TGTGCCTGGGGGACCACGTTCGCGAACACCGGGGAGCTGTTTTTT. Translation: CAWGTTFANTGELFF.

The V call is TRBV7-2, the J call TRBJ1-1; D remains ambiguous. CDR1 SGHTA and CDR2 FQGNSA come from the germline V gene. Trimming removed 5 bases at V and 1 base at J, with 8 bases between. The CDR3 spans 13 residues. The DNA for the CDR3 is TGTGCCAGCAGCCCCTATAGGAACACTGAAGCTTTCTTT. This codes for CASSPYRNTEAFF.

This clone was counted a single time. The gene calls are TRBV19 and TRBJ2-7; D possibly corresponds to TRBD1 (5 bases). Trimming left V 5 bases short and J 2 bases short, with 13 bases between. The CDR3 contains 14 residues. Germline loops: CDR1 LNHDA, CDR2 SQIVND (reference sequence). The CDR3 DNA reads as TGTGCCAGTAGTGTACGACAGTTTACCTACGAGCAGTACTTC. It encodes CASSVRQFTYEQYF.

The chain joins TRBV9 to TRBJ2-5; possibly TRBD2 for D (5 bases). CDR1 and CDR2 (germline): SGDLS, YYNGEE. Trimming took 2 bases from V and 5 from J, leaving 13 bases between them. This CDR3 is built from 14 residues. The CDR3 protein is CASSVGESVETQYF. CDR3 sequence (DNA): TGTGCCAGCAGCGTGGGAGAAAGTGTGGAGACCCAGTACTTC.

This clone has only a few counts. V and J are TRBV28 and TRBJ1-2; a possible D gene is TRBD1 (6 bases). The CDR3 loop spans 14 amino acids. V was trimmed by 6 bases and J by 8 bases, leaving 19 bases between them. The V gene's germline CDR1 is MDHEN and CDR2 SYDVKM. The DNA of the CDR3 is TGTGCCAGCAGCCCGGACGGACGGAGGGGGGGCTACACCTTC. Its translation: CASSPDGRRGGYTF.

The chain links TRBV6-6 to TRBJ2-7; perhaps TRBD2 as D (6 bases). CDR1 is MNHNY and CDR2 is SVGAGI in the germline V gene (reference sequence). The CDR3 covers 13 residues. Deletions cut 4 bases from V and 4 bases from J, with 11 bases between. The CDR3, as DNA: TGTGCCAGCAGTTTCACTGGGGGGTACGAGCAGTACTTC. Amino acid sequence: CASSFTGGYEQYF.

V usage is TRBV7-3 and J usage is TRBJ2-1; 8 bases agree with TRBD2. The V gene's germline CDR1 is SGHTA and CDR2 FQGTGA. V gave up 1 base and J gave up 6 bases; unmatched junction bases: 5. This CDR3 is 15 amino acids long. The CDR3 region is CASSLIPSGRNEQFF. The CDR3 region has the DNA TGTGCCAGCAGCTTAATCCCTAGCGGGCGCAATGAGCAGTTCTTC.

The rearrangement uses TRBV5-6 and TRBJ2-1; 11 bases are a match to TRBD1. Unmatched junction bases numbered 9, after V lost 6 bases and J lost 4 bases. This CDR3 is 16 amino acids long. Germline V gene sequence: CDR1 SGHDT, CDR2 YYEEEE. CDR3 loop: CASNLIRDRGYNEQFF. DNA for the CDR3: TGTGCCAGCAACCTTATCAGGGACAGGGGGTACAATGAGCAGTTCTTC.

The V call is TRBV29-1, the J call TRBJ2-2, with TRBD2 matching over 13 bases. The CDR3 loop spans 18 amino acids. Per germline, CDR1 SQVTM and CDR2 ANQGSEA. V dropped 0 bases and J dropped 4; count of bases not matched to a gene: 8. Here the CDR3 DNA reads TGCAGCGTTGAAGATGGAAGACTAGCGGGAGGTAGCACCGGGGAGCTGTTTTTT. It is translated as CSVEDGRLAGGSTGELFF.

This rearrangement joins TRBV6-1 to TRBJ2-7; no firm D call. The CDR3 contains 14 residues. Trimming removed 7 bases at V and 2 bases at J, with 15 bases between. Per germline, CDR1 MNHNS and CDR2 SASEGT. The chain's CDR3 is CASTPSNPPYEQYF. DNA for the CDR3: TGTGCCAGCACCCCCTCTAACCCTCCCTACGAGCAGTACTTC.